These T cell receptor beta chains were read from a single sample in a study of blood T cell repertoires in COVID-19. Produced via immunoSEQ multiplex PCR; TCRdb's table is partial and in-frame only. Of over 55,000 clones in the sample, roughly nine tenths are singletons; the top ten hold around 21%. The specimen was peripheral blood. These receptor sequences come from a woman aged 80 or older with COVID-19, enrolled during active disease. CDR3s include the opening cysteine and the closing phenylalanine or tryptophan. The order of the fields is clone size, D gene, CDR3 length, V gene, J gene, CDR3 protein, CDR3 DNA. The D gene is left open where the match is weak. The size field is filled for only some rows; it gives once, few, many or a size class.

>-|-|15|TRBV6-4|TRBJ1-2
CASSDSSEGRNGYTF
TGTGCCAGCAGTGACTCGAGTGAGGGGAGGAATGGCTACACCTTC
>-|TRBD2|16|TRBV15|TRBJ2-3
CATSGGLAGFTDTQYF
TGTGCCACCAGCGGGGGACTAGCGGGGTTCACAGATACGCAGTATTTT
>-|TRBD2|20|TRBV5-1|TRBJ2-6
CASSNGLAGGHSSGANVLTF
TGCGCCAGCAGCAACGGACTAGCGGGGGGGCATAGCTCTGGGGCCAACGTCCTGACTTTC
>-|-|12|TRBV12-3/TRBV12-4|TRBJ1-2
CASSTGTYGYTF
TGTGCCAGCAGTACAGGCACCTATGGCTACACCTTC
>-|TRBD1|14|TRBV19|TRBJ1-3
CASSGTAIGNTIYF
TGTGCCAGTAGTGGGACAGCGATTGGAAACACCATATATTTT
>-|TRBD2|16|TRBV3-1/TRBV3-2|TRBJ2-7
CASSLLRRGVSYEQYF
TGTGCCAGCAGCCTCCTCCGGCGGGGGGTGTCCTACGAGCAGTACTTC
>-|-|13|TRBV20-1|TRBJ1-1
CSASAGMNTEAFF
TGCAGTGCTAGTGCCGGGATGAACACTGAAGCTTTCTTT
>-|TRBD1|12|TRBV24-1|TRBJ2-5
CAASTGVETQYF
TGTGCCGCATCAACAGGGGTAGAGACCCAGTACTTC
>-|TRBD2|18|TRBV6-1|TRBJ2-2
CASSALAGGPLNTGELFF
TGTGCCAGCAGTGCCCTAGCGGGGGGACCCCTAAACACCGGGGAGCTGTTTTTT
>-|TRBD2|15|TRBV3-1/TRBV3-2|TRBJ2-5
CASTASGGAEETQYF
TGTGCCAGCACTGCTAGCGGGGGGGCTGAGGAGACCCAGTACTTC
>-|TRBD2|17|TRBV10-3|TRBJ2-1
CAISPPRGGVSYNEQFF
TGTGCCATCAGTCCTCCCCGCGGGGGTGTCTCTTACAATGAGCAGTTCTTC
>once|TRBD2|16|TRBV7-9|TRBJ2-2
CASSAPGTRRAGELFF
TGTGCCAGCAGCGCACCAGGGACTAGGAGGGCCGGGGAGCTGTTTTTT
>-|-|15|TRBV5-1|TRBJ1-2
CASSLGGETSYGYTF
TGCGCCAGCAGCTTGGGCGGGGAGACCTCTTATGGCTACACCTTC
>few|TRBD1|17|TRBV6-4|TRBJ1-2
CASSDSLGGQGVDGYTF
TGTGCCAGCAGTGACTCACTCGGGGGACAGGGGGTGGATGGCTACACCTTC
>-|-|14|TRBV19|TRBJ1-2
CASSPSGLSAGYTF
TGTGCCAGTAGTCCCAGTGGACTCTCGGCAGGCTACACCTTC
>-|TRBD2|15|TRBV27|TRBJ2-1
CASSLDVAGGREQFF
TGTGCCAGCAGCCTTGATGTAGCGGGGGGGCGTGAGCAGTTCTTC
>-|-|14|TRBV18|TRBJ2-3
CASSVTASTDTQYF
TGTGCCAGCTCAGTAACAGCTAGCACAGATACGCAGTATTTT
>many|TRBD1|11|TRBV20-1|TRBJ2-7
CSAQGAREQYF
TGCAGTGCACAGGGGGCGAGGGAGCAGTACTTC
>-|TRBD1|16|TRBV6-5|TRBJ2-5
CASSYSPGRGRETQYF
TGTGCCAGCAGTTATTCGCCGGGAAGGGGGCGGGAGACCCAGTACTTC
>few|TRBD2|15|TRBV6-5|TRBJ2-1
CASTGGGQWYNEQFF
TGTGCCAGCACTGGCGGGGGGCAGTGGTACAATGAGCAGTTCTTC
>-|TRBD2|16|TRBV5-1|TRBJ2-7
CASSLASGGRLYEQYF
TGCGCCAGCAGCTTGGCCAGCGGGGGTCGCCTCTACGAGCAGTACTTC
>-|-|12|TRBV6-6|TRBJ2-7
CASTLQGYEQYF
TGTGCCAGCACCTTACAGGGCTACGAGCAGTACTTC
>-|-|15|TRBV21-1|TRBJ2-7
CASSNRTSTVYEQYF
TGTGCCAGCAGCAATCGTACGTCGACAGTCTACGAGCAGTACTTC
>-|TRBD1|15|TRBV5-1|TRBJ2-2
CASTTGDRESGELFF
TGCGCCAGCACCACTGGAGACAGGGAGTCCGGGGAGCTGTTTTTT